These T cell receptor beta chains were read from a single sample in a study of cytomegalovirus exposure and HLA in healthy donors. Sequencing used immunoSEQ multiplex PCR; TCRdb keeps in-frame clones, though not all of them. The table records under 200,000 clones, around 81% of them present only once. The source material was PBMCs. The receptors stem from a woman in her 30s in good health and CMV-seropositive. CDR3s include the opening cysteine and the closing phenylalanine or tryptophan. Each record gives: J gene, D gene, V gene, CDR3 protein. A D gene is named only where the DNA matches it firmly.

TRBJ2-7	TRBD1	TRBV4-1	CASSHTGGFGYEQYF
TRBJ1-2	.	TRBV5-4	CASSPRANYGYTF
TRBJ1-5	.	TRBV7-9	CASSAGQSNQPQHF
TRBJ2-7	TRBD1	TRBV4-1	CASSQVRQGAYEQYF
TRBJ2-1	TRBD2	TRBV7-8	CASSIVAGGMGNEQFF
TRBJ1-2	.	TRBV27	CASSSWAQGGYGYTF
TRBJ2-7	.	TRBV5-6	CASSLPSSSYEQYF
TRBJ1-2	.	TRBV15	CATSYIKGVDYGYTF
TRBJ2-1	.	TRBV27	CASSFNPLTVSSYNEQFF
TRBJ2-1	TRBD2	TRBV2	CASGSSGGAGFF
TRBJ2-2	.	TRBV2	CASRFDTGELFF
TRBJ2-1	.	TRBV2	CASSSGDYNEQFF
TRBJ1-1	.	TRBV19	CASSPEVGRPSEAFF
TRBJ2-2	.	TRBV2	CASSDRAGELFF
TRBJ2-5	TRBD2	TRBV5-1	CASSSSGVPGGAQETQYF
TRBJ2-1	TRBD2	TRBV9	CASSVVAGADEQFF
TRBJ2-7	TRBD1	TRBV28	CASNRQGDIYEQYF
TRBJ2-7	TRBD1	TRBV28	CASSPRDRAYEQYF
TRBJ1-4	.	TRBV9	CASSVGSGYNEKLFF
TRBJ1-4	TRBD1	TRBV5-4	CASSIGQGSNEKLFF
TRBJ2-7	.	TRBV6-1	CASSPDTYHSYEQYF